This entry concerns a single TCR beta chain. Its target is unknown. These data are taken from a study of cytomegalovirus exposure and HLA in healthy donors. Study-level findings and limits: About 87% or about 30% of the time was how often most TCR beta V segments were productive, according to an earlier analysis. In a later analysis, donors in an Asian-associated ancestry cluster reportedly had fewer N-insertions in productive TCRs than the cohort mean. Several of the most significant clusters were apparently associated with common viral pathogens in a later analysis.

CDR3 length: 14 residues. Per the germline V gene, CDR1 is MNHEY and CDR2 is SMNVEV (reference sequence). Trimming stripped 5 bases from V and 5 bases from J, with 13 bases between. 60 Vbeta and 13 Jbeta primers were used in PCR. Clones were sequenced by immunoSEQ multiplex PCR, and TCRdb holds only the in-frame ones, with some missing. The sample records 95,000 to 150,000 clones, over 65% being singletons. Though probably carrying unrecorded immune exposures, donors were nominally healthy at sampling. The sequence was obtained from a woman aged 40 to 50 in good health and CMV-seropositive. The sequencing input was PBMCs. This rearrangement joins TRBV27 to TRBJ2-1, with a tentative D call TRBD1 (5 bases). This CDR3 reads CASSTDRFNNEQFF. CDR3 DNA sequence: TGTGCCAGCAGTACCGACAGATTTAACAATGAGCAGTTCTTC.